Sequencing of this T cell receptor beta chain was carried out in a study of cytomegalovirus exposure and HLA in healthy donors. Study as a whole: Out of 150 million to 200 million T cells, an earlier analysis found roughly 110 million unique TCR beta sequences in total.

PCR used 60 Vbeta primers and 13 Jbeta primers. Profiling relied on immunoSEQ multiplex PCR, and the TCRdb table lists in-frame clones only, not all of them. The sample holds roughly 140,000 clones; around 72% are singletons and the top ten take approximately 1.4%. The CDR3 length is 16 residues. Germline V gives CDR1 MNHEY, CDR2 SMNVEV (reference sequence). General observations from the study: No immune exposure information besides CMV serostatus was available. Presence/absence analyses supposed approximately even sequencing depth among donors.

This clone showed up just a few times. Antigen: not known. Specimen: PBMCs. This TCR came from a man younger than 30 in good health and CMV-seronegative. The chain carries TRBV27 and TRBJ2-5; 8 nucleotides line up with TRBD1. The end of the DNA is better explained by TRBJ2-7, so the J call may be wrong. CDR3 in DNA: TGTGCCAGCAGTTTATCAGGGGGACAGGTCTCCTACGAGCAGTACTTC. Encoded protein: CASSLSGGQVSYEQYF.